One sample yielded the 10 T cell receptor beta chains listed below, sequenced in a study of blood T cell repertoires in COVID-19. Assay: immunoSEQ multiplex PCR; the TCRdb copy retains only in-frame clones and omits some. The data show 130,000 or so clones, with almost 70% seen just once and under 2.5% held by the top ten. The material sequenced was peripheral blood. These receptor sequences come from a woman between 65 and 79 years old with acute or convalescent COVID-19.

The chain recombines TRBV6-5 with TRBJ1-4, with D possibly being TRBD1 (5 bases). The CDR3 extends over 14 amino acids. V was trimmed by 7 bases and J by 8 bases, leaving 17 bases between them. Germline loops: CDR1 MNHEY, CDR2 SVGAGI. The CDR3 spells CASTQLWGGEKLFF. The CDR3 DNA is TGTGCCAGCACCCAGTTGTGGGGGGGGGAAAAACTGTTTTTT.

This chain links TRBV29-1 with TRBJ1-1, with 7 bases matching TRBD1. Trimming took 7 bases from V and 1 from J; bases not matched to a gene: 6. Germline CDR1 is SQVTM and CDR2 is ANQGSEA. The CDR3 extends over 13 amino acids. CDR3 loop: CSGQGQQNTEAFF. The CDR3 DNA reads TGCAGCGGACAGGGACAGCAGAACACTGAAGCTTTCTTT.

This chain uses TRBV6-5 with TRBJ1-2; TRBD1 matches at 10 bases. V gave up 5 bases and J gave up 8 bases; unmatched junction bases: 11. Germline-derived CDR1 and CDR2 are MNHEY and SVGAGI. The CDR3 runs 15 residues. Here the CDR3 DNA reads TGTGCCAGCAGTCCGACCGCCGGGACAGGGGACGGCTACACCTTC. This encodes CASSPTAGTGDGYTF.

The chain couples TRBV3-1 (or the pseudogene TRBV3-2) to TRBJ2-3, with 9 positions matching TRBD2. Per germline, CDR1 LGHDT and CDR2 YNNKEL (reference sequence). J lost 3 bases, V lost 0 bases, and 10 bases had no gene match. The CDR3 consists of 18 residues. The chain's CDR3 is CASSQEVVAGGPTDTQYF. The CDR3 nucleotides read TGTGCCAGCAGCCAAGAGGTCGTGGCGGGGGGGCCTACAGATACGCAGTATTTT.

The chain carries TRBV5-1 and TRBJ2-1, with 9 nucleotides matching TRBD1. Germline loops: CDR1 SGHRS, CDR2 YFSETQ. The CDR3 is made up of 12 amino acids. V was clipped by 3 bases and J by 8 bases; unmatched bases: 0. Here the CDR3 reads CASSWTGDEQFF. The DNA for the CDR3 is TGCGCCAGCAGCTGGACAGGGGATGAGCAGTTCTTC.

The chain is built from TRBV7-9 and TRBJ2-3; the match to TRBD2 covers 7 bases. The V gene end was trimmed by 5 bases and the J gene end by 6 bases; junction bases not matched to a gene: 17. Looked up from germline, CDR1 is SEHNR and CDR2 is FQNEAQ (reference sequence). The CDR3 contains 17 residues. The CDR3 protein is CASSLRVQRGAADTQYF. The CDR3, as DNA: TGTGCCAGCAGCCTTAGGGTGCAGCGGGGAGCAGCCGATACGCAGTATTTT. Variable domain in full (rest from reference TRBV7-9 and TRBJ2-3): DTGVSQNPRHKITKRGQNVTFRCDPISEHNRLYWYRQTLGQGPEFLTYFQNEAQLEKSRLLSDRFSAERPKGSFSTLEIQRTEQGDSAMYLCASSLRVQRGAADTQYFGPGTRLTVL.

The rearrangement joins TRBV18 to TRBJ2-6, with 9 nucleotides matching TRBD1. This CDR3 has 18 amino acids. Germline CDR1 reads KGHSH; CDR2 reads LQKENI. V was clipped by 3 bases and J by 2 bases; unmatched bases: 8. CDR3 in amino acids: CASSPRDRVLPGANVLTF. CDR3 nucleotides: TGTGCCAGCTCACCCCGGGACAGGGTACTCCCTGGGGCCAACGTCCTGACTTTC.

J is TRBJ2-2 and V is TRBV27; 11 bases agree with TRBD1. CDR1 is MNHEY and CDR2 is SMNVEV in the germline V gene (reference sequence). After removal of 6 bases from V and 9 bases from J, the junction contained 12 bases not matched to a gene. CDR3 length: 16 amino acids. CDR3 bases: TGTGCCAGCAGACATGGGACAGGGGGATATAGTCGGGAGCTGTTTTTT. The encoded protein is CASRHGTGGYSRELFF.

The chain employs TRBV5-1 and TRBJ2-5; maybe TRBD2 (7 bases). The CDR3 sequence is 14 residues long. Germline V lookup: CDR1 SGHRS, CDR2 YFSETQ. Trimming cost V 3 bases and J 5 bases, with 14 bases left between them. The CDR3 spells CASSWGRGAETQYF. DNA for the CDR3: TGCGCCAGCAGCTGGGGTCGGGGGGCGGAGACCCAGTACTTC.

The chain links TRBV30 to TRBJ2-4; possibly TRBD2 for D (7 bases). The germline gives CDR1 GTSNPN, CDR2 SVGIG (reference sequence). Trimming took 0 bases from V and 7 from J, leaving 16 bases between them. The CDR3 consists of 15 residues. This CDR3 is CAWSVGGAGWNIQYF. CDR3 coding DNA: TGTGCCTGGAGTGTAGGGGGAGCGGGGTGGAACATTCAGTACTTC.